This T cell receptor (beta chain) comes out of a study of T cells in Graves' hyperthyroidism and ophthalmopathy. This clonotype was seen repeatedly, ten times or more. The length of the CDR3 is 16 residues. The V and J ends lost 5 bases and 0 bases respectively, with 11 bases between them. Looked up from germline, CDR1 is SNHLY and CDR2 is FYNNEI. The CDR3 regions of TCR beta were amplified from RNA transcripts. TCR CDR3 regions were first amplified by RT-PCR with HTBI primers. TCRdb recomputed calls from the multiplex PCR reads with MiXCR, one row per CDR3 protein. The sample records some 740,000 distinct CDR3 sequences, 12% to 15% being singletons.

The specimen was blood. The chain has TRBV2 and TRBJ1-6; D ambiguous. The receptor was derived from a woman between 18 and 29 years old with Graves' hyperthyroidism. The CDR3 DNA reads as TGTGCCAGCAGTCCTTCGGGAAGCTCCTATAATTCACCCCTCCACTTT. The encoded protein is CASSPSGSSYNSPLHF. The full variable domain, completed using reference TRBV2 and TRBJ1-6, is EPEVTQTPSHQVTQMGQEVILRCVPISNHLYFYWYRQILGQKVEFLVSFYNNEISEKSEIFDDQFSVERPDGSNFTLKIRSTKLEDSAMYFCASSPSGSSYNSPLHFGNGTRLTVT.